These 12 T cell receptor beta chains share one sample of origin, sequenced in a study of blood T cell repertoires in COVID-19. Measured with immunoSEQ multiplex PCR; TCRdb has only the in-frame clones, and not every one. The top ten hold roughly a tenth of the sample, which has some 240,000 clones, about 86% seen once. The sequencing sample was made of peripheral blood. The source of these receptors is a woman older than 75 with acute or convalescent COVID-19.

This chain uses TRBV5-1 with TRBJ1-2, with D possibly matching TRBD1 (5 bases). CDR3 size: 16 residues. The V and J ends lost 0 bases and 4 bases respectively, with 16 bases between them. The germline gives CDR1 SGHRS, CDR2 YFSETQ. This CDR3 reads CASSLEGATNIYGYTF. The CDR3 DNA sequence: TGCGCCAGCAGCTTGGAAGGGGCAACTAACATCTATGGCTACACCTTC.

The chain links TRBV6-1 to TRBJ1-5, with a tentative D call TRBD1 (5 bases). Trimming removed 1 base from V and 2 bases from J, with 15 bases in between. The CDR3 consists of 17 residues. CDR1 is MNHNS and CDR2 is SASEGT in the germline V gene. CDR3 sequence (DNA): TGTGCCAGCAGTGAAGGGGGCAATTGGGCCCGCAATCAGCCCCAGCATTTT. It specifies CASSEGGNWARNQPQHF.

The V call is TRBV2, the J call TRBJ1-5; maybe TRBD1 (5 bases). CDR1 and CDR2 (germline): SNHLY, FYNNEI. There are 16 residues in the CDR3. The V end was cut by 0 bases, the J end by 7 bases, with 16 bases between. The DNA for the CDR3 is TGTGCCAGCAGTGAAGCGGGAGGCAGGGTTGGGCAGCCCCAGCATTTT. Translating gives CASSEAGGRVGQPQHF. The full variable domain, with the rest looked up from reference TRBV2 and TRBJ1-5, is EPEVTQTPSHQVTQMGQEVILRCVPISNHLYFYWYRQILGQKVEFLVSFYNNEISEKSEIFDDQFSVERPDGSNFTLKIRSTKLEDSAMYFCASSEAGGRVGQPQHFGDGTRLSIL.

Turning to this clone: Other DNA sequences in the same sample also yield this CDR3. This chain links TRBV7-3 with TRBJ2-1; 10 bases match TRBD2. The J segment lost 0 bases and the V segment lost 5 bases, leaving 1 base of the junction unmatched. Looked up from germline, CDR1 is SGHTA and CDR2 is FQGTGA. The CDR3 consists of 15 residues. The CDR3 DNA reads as TGTGCCAGCAGCCCTAGCGGGGGCTCCTACAATGAGCAGTTCTTC. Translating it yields CASSPSGGSYNEQFF.

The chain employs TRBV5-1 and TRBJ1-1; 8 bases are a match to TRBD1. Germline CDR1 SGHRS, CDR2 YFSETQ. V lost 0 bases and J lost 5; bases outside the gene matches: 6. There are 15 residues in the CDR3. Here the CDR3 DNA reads TGCGCCAGCAGCTTGGCGACAGGGGCGAGGACTGAAGCTTTCTTT. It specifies CASSLATGARTEAFF.

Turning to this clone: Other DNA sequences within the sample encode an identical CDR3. CDR3 in DNA: TGTGCCAGCGGGACAGATAGCAATCAGCCCCAGCATTTT. Residues: CASGTDSNQPQHF. The V call is TRBV2, the J call TRBJ1-5, with 7 bases lining up with TRBD1. The germline CDR1 and CDR2 sequences are SNHLY and FYNNEI. This CDR3 is built from 13 residues. V dropped 8 bases and J dropped 0; count of bases not matched to a gene: 1.

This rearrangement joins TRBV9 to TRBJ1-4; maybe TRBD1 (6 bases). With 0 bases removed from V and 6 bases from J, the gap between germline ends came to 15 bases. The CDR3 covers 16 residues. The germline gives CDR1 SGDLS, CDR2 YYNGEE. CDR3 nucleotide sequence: TGTGCCAGCAGCGTAGCTGGTTGGGGGCGCGATGAAAAACTGTTTTTT. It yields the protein CASSVAGWGRDEKLFF.

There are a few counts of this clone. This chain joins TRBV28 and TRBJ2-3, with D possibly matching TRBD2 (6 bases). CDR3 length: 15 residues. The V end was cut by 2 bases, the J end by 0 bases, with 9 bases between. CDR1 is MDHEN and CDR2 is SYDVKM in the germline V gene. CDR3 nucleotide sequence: TGTGCCAGCAGTTTAGGAGGGTTTAGCACAGATACGCAGTATTTT. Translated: CASSLGGFSTDTQYF. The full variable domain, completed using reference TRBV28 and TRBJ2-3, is DVKVTQSSRYLVKRTGEKVFLECVQDMDHENMFWYRQDPGLGLRLIYFSYDVKMKEKGDIPEGYSVSREKKERFSLILESASTNQTSMYLCASSLGGFSTDTQYFGPGTRLTVL.

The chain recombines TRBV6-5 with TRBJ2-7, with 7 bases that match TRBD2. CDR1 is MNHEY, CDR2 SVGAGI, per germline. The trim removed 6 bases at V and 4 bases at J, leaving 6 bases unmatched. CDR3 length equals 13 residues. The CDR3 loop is CASRGAGRYEQYF. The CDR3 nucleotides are TGTGCCAGCAGAGGAGCGGGAAGGTACGAGCAGTACTTC.

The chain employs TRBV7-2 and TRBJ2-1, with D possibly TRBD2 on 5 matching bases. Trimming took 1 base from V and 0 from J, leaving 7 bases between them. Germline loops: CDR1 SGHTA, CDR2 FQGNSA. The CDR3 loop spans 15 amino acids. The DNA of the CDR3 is TGTGCCAGCAGCTTAGAACTAGTCTCCTACAATGAGCAGTTCTTC. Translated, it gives CASSLELVSYNEQFF. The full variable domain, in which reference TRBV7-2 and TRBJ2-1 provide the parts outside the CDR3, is GAGVSQSPSNKVTEKGKDVELRCDPISGHTALYWYRQSLGQGLEFLIYFQGNSAPDKSGLPSDRFSAERTGGSVSTLTIQRTQQEDSAVYLCASSLELVSYNEQFFGPGTRLTVL.

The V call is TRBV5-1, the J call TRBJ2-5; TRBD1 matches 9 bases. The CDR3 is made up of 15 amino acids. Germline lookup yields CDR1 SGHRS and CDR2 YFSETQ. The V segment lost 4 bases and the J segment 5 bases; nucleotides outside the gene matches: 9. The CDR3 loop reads CASSPSGQGGETQYF. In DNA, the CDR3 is TGCGCCAGCAGCCCTTCGGGACAGGGAGGGGAGACCCAGTACTTC.

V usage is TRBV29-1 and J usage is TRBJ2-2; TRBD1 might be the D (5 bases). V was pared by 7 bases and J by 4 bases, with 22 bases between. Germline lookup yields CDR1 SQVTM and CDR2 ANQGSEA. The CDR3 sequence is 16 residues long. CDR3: CSAGWGGPGFTGELFF. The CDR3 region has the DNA TGCAGCGCTGGGTGGGGTGGCCCAGGGTTCACCGGGGAGCTGTTTTTT.